This T cell receptor beta chain is drawn from a study of control samples from healthy donors and cancer patients. Germline CDR1 is LGHNA and CDR2 is YNFKEQ. CDR3 length: 19 amino acids. V was pared by 0 bases and J by 2 bases, with 12 bases of the junction left unmatched. Profiled with immunoSEQ multiplex PCR; TCRdb holds only in-frame clones, not every one. The sample includes fewer than 85,000 clones, roughly 91% of them seen just once. The specimen sequenced was blood. This TCR was sampled from a man aged 25 to 45 in good health. This rearrangement joins TRBV4-2 to TRBJ2-5; 10 bases align to TRBD2. The CDR3 DNA is TGTGCCAGCAGCCAAGATCCCGTTGGTAGCGGGGGGCCACAAGAGACCCAGTACTTC. This codes for CASSQDPVGSGGPQETQYF.